Listed below are T cell receptor beta chains from one sample, sequenced in a study of shared clonotypes between healthy human individuals. Using immunoSEQ multiplex PCR, the repertoire was profiled, and TCRdb retains in-frame clones only, with some absent. The sample has about 2 million clones; about 95% are singletons. The sequencing input was naive CD8+ T cells sorted from blood. The receptors were gathered from a man aged 18 to 29 in good health. CDR3s include the opening cysteine and the closing phenylalanine or tryptophan. The D gene is left open where the match is weak. Size is omitted from some rows. Given values are once, few, many or a class for expanded clones.

clone_size	v_call	d_call	j_call	cdr3_nt	cdr3_aa
-	TRBV14	TRBD2	TRBJ2-1	TGTGCCAGCAGCCAAGCGGGAGGGCCGATCAATGAGCAGTTCTTC	CASSQAGGPINEQFF
-	TRBV9	TRBD1	TRBJ2-2	TGTGCCAGCAGCGGACCGGACAGGGTCGAGCTGTTTTTT	CASSGPDRVELFF
-	TRBV7-9	-	TRBJ1-2	TGTGCCAGCAGCTTAAGTGGCCCTCTCTATGGGTATGGCTACACCTTC	CASSLSGPLYGYGYTF
-	TRBV5-6	-	TRBJ1-1	TGTGCCAGCCACGGGGGGAACACTGAAGCTTTCTTT	CASHGGNTEAFF
-	TRBV30	-	TRBJ2-2	TGTGCCTGGACGAGGGAGCGCCCGAACACCGGGGAGCTGTTTTTT	CAWTRERPNTGELFF
-	TRBV6-1	TRBD2	TRBJ2-7	TGTGCCAGCAATCTAGCGGGGGCCTACGAGCAGTACTTC	CASNLAGAYEQYF
-	TRBV29-1	TRBD2	TRBJ2-5	TGCAGCCTTAGACTAGCGGGAGATCTGGAGACCCAGTACTTC	CSLRLAGDLETQYF
-	TRBV11-2	-	TRBJ2-7	TGTGCCAGCAGCTTAAGATTAGACGAGCAGTACTTC	CASSLRLDEQYF
-	TRBV30	-	TRBJ2-7	TGTGCCCGCAATACCGGACAGATCGAAGGGGAGCAGTACTTC	CARNTGQIEGEQYF
-	TRBV6-5	-	TRBJ2-7	TGTGCCAGCAGCCCTGGGACTCAGGGCTACGAGCAGTACTTC	CASSPGTQGYEQYF
-	TRBV11-2	-	TRBJ2-4	TGTGCCAGCAGCTTAGATCCGACTCGCCTTGATGGGGGAAACATTCAGTACTTC	CASSLDPTRLDGGNIQYF
-	TRBV9	-	TRBJ2-7	TGTGCCAGCAGCGTAGAAGGGGGGGCGGACGAGCAGTACTTC	CASSVEGGADEQYF
-	TRBV7-2	-	TRBJ1-1	TGTGCCAGCAGCTTACCCGCTCAGGCCAGGGGAGCTTTCTTT	CASSLPAQARGAFF
-	TRBV27	TRBD1	TRBJ1-5	TGTGCCAGCAGTTTATTGGGGACAGGGGATCAGCCCCAGCATTTT	CASSLLGTGDQPQHF
once	TRBV6-1	TRBD1	TRBJ1-1	TGTGCCAGCAGTGAACATTCTGGGACAGGAGATGTGAACACTGAAGCTTTCTTT	CASSEHSGTGDVNTEAFF
-	TRBV6-5	-	TRBJ1-2	TGTGCCAGCAGGCTTGGTGGAGGTAGCTACACCTTC	CASRLGGGSYTF
-	TRBV27	TRBD1	TRBJ2-2	TGTGCCAGCAGTTCCGGGACAGGGACCCCCGGGGAGCTGTTTTTT	CASSSGTGTPGELFF
-	TRBV11-2	-	TRBJ2-7	TGTGCCAGCAGCCTAGGGCAGGGGAGGAACGAGCAGTACTTC	CASSLGQGRNEQYF
-	TRBV28	-	TRBJ1-1	TGTGCCACCAGAACGAGTCGTCAGCTATTGAACACTGAAGCTTTCTTT	CATRTSRQLLNTEAFF
-	TRBV27	TRBD2	TRBJ2-7	TGTGCCAGCAGTTCCCCCGGACTAGCCAAGGGCGAGCAGTACTTC	CASSSPGLAKGEQYF
-	TRBV4-3	-	TRBJ2-1	TGCGCCAGCAGCCAAGATGGAGAGGGAATATACAATGAGCAGTTCTTC	CASSQDGEGIYNEQFF
-	TRBV2	-	TRBJ2-7	TGTGCCAGCGGCGGCAGGGAGCAGTACTTC	CASGGREQYF
-	TRBV9	TRBD1	TRBJ1-2	TGTGCCAGCAGCAACTCGGACAGGGGGGGCTATGGCTACACCTTC	CASSNSDRGGYGYTF
once	TRBV23-1	TRBD2	TRBJ2-7	TGCGCCAGCAGTCTCAAGTCGGGACTAGCGGAGGCTTACTACGAGCAGTACTTC	CASSLKSGLAEAYYEQYF
few	TRBV7-2	TRBD2	TRBJ2-7	TGTGCCAGCAGCTTCGCGGGAGGGGGAGAGCAGTACTTC	CASSFAGGGEQYF
-	TRBV6-5	TRBD1	TRBJ2-5	TGTGCCAGCAGTTTGGACAGGGGGGCGGCCCAGTACTTC	CASSLDRGAAQYF
-	TRBV4-3	-	TRBJ1-2	TGCGCCAGCAGCCAAGACGCGGACAGCTTTAACTATGGCTACACCTTC	CASSQDADSFNYGYTF
-	TRBV7-6	-	TRBJ2-5	TGTGCCAGCAGCCCGGACAGCCTTCAAGAGACCCAGTACTTC	CASSPDSLQETQYF
-	TRBV30	-	TRBJ2-7	TGTGCCTGGAGTGGCGACAGGACCTACGAGCAGTACTTC	CAWSGDRTYEQYF
-	TRBV4-1	-	TRBJ2-7	TGCGCCAGCAGCGTCCGGGACGGGATGTCCTACGAGCAGTACTTC	CASSVRDGMSYEQYF
-	TRBV6-1	-	TRBJ2-7	TGTGCCAGCAGTGAAGCGGTCAGTGGGGTGTACGAGCAGTACTTC	CASSEAVSGVYEQYF
-	TRBV19	-	TRBJ1-1	TGTGCCAGCTACGGGGACACTGAAGCTTTCTTT	CASYGDTEAFF
-	TRBV27	-	TRBJ1-4	TGTGCCAGCAGTCTGTGGGGGGGTGAAAAACTGTTTTTT	CASSLWGGEKLFF
-	TRBV9	-	TRBJ1-2	TGTGCCTCCGGCGGAGGAGGCCCTGACTATGGCTACACCTTC	CASGGGGPDYGYTF
-	TRBV7-6	-	TRBJ1-5	TGTGCCAGCAGCGCTTATAGGGATAGCAATCAGCCCCAGCATTTT	CASSAYRDSNQPQHF
-	TRBV4-1	TRBD2	TRBJ2-4	TGCGCCAGCAGCCAAGTTCTAGCGGTCGGAAACATTCAGTACTTC	CASSQVLAVGNIQYF
-	TRBV7-9	TRBD2	TRBJ2-7	TGTGCCAGCAGCGGGCTAGCGGGAGGTCCGTCCTACGAGCAGTACTTC	CASSGLAGGPSYEQYF
-	TRBV4-1	-	TRBJ1-1	TGCGCCAGCAGCCAAGCCGGGGGACGGCAGAACACTGAAGCTTTCTTT	CASSQAGGRQNTEAFF
-	TRBV5-6	-	TRBJ2-1	TGTGCCAGCAGCTTGGACCTTCAGGCCAGTTACAATGAGCAGTTCTTC	CASSLDLQASYNEQFF
once	TRBV6-5	-	TRBJ2-7	TGTGCCAGCAGTTGGACAGCTCCATCTGACGAGCAGTACTTC	CASSWTAPSDEQYF
-	TRBV30	TRBD1	TRBJ2-5	TGTGCCTGGAGTGTACTATCCCCGGGGGACAGGGTTCAAGAGACCCAGTACTTC	CAWSVLSPGDRVQETQYF
-	TRBV4-1	-	TRBJ2-4	TGCGCCAGCAGCCTAATAGCCAAAAACATTCAGTACTTC	CASSLIAKNIQYF
-	TRBV19	-	TRBJ1-1	TGTGCCAGTAGTCTCTTGGCGGACACTGAAGCTTTCTTT	CASSLLADTEAFF
-	TRBV27	TRBD2	TRBJ2-1	TGTGCCAGCAGTTTAGGTGGGGGGGCCTACAATGAGCAGTTCTTC	CASSLGGGAYNEQFF
-	TRBV6-1	-	TRBJ2-7	TGTGCCAGCAGTGAAGCGGATCAGGCGGGGTTTCCCTACGAGCAGTACTTC	CASSEADQAGFPYEQYF